This is a list of T cell receptor beta chains from one sample in a study of cytomegalovirus exposure and HLA in healthy donors. Assay used: immunoSEQ multiplex PCR; TCRdb lists only in-frame clones, some missing. This table holds over 200,000 clones, 82% found once. What was sequenced was PBMCs. These receptors all stem from a man aged 40-49 years in good health and CMV-seropositive. Both conserved end residues are part of each CDR3. A D gene is named only where the DNA matches it firmly. Rows give clone size only sometimes, using once, few, many, or a class for an expanded clone.

V: TRBV5-1
J: TRBJ2-2
length: 16
D: TRBD2
size: NA
CDR3: CASSPVAGTNTGELFF
DNA: TGCGCCAGCAGCCCAGTAGCGGGAACGAACACCGGGGAGCTGTTTTTT

V: TRBV5-1
J: TRBJ2-1
length: 16
D: TRBD2
size: NA
CDR3: CASSSWTSGTYNEQFF
DNA: TGCGCCAGCAGCTCCTGGACTAGCGGTACCTACAATGAGCAGTTCTTC

V: TRBV6-5
J: TRBJ1-1
length: 13
D: NA
size: once
CDR3: CASSYLLTSEAFF
DNA: TGTGCCAGCAGTTACCTCCTTACTAGTGAAGCTTTCTTT

V: TRBV15
J: TRBJ2-1
length: 16
D: TRBD2
size: NA
CDR3: CATSRDPSGSNNEQFF
DNA: TGTGCCACCAGCAGAGATCCTAGCGGGAGCAACAATGAGCAGTTCTTC

V: TRBV5-1
J: TRBJ2-6
length: 17
D: TRBD2
size: NA
CDR3: CASSWGGGAPGANVLTF
DNA: TGCGCCAGCAGCTGGGGCGGGGGGGCGCCTGGGGCCAACGTCCTGACTTTC

V: TRBV5-1
J: TRBJ2-1
length: 19
D: TRBD2
size: NA
CDR3: CASSLELAGEMTSYNEQFF
DNA: TGCGCCAGCAGCTTGGAGCTAGCGGGAGAGATGACCTCCTACAATGAGCAGTTCTTC

V: TRBV25-1
J: TRBJ2-3
length: 15
D: NA
size: NA
CDR3: CASSEPGQITDTQYF
DNA: TGTGCCAGCAGTGAACCTGGACAGATAACAGATACGCAGTATTTT

V: TRBV9
J: TRBJ2-1
length: 15
D: TRBD2
size: NA
CDR3: CASSVTSGAYNEQFF
DNA: TGTGCCAGCAGCGTTACTAGCGGAGCCTACAATGAGCAGTTCTTC

V: TRBV19
J: TRBJ1-4
length: 12
D: TRBD1
size: NA
CDR3: CASRQGNEKLFF
DNA: TGTGCCAGCCGACAGGGGAATGAAAAACTGTTTTTT

V: TRBV2
J: TRBJ2-7
length: 14
D: NA
size: NA
CDR3: CASSEGGLRDEQYF
DNA: TGTGCCAGCAGTGAAGGGGGCCTACGGGACGAGCAGTACTTC

V: TRBV6-5
J: TRBJ2-7
length: 14
D: NA
size: NA
CDR3: CASSLNSVGGKQYF
DNA: TGTGCCAGCAGCCTCAACTCGGTCGGTGGTAAGCAGTACTTC

V: TRBV5-1
J: TRBJ2-6
length: 16
D: NA
size: NA
CDR3: CASSLTGDAGANVLTF
DNA: TGCGCCAGCAGCCTGACAGGAGATGCTGGGGCCAACGTCCTGACTTTC

V: TRBV4-1
J: TRBJ1-4
length: 15
D: NA
size: NA
CDR3: CASSQQALVGEKLFF
DNA: TGCGCCAGCAGCCAGCAAGCCCTGGTGGGCGAAAAACTGTTTTTT

V: TRBV6-5
J: TRBJ2-1
length: 13
D: TRBD2
size: once
CDR3: CASSYGPLAGQFF
DNA: TGTGCCAGCAGTTACGGCCCTCTAGCGGGCCAGTTCTTC

V: TRBV10-1
J: TRBJ2-1
length: 18
D: TRBD2
size: NA
CDR3: CASSEGWAGVLGRNEQFF
DNA: TGCGCCAGCAGTGAGGGTTGGGCGGGGGTCCTGGGTAGGAATGAGCAGTTCTTC

V: TRBV6-6
J: TRBJ1-2
length: 14
D: NA
size: NA
CDR3: CASSNGEGGYGYTF
DNA: TGTGCCAGCAGCAACGGAGAGGGGGGGTATGGCTACACCTTC

V: TRBV19
J: TRBJ2-7
length: 14
D: TRBD2
size: NA
CDR3: CASSPGGGTYEQYF
DNA: TGTGCCAGTAGTCCGGGAGGGGGTACCTACGAGCAGTACTTC

V: TRBV6-6
J: TRBJ2-3
length: 16
D: TRBD1
size: NA
CDR3: CASSRQGSTSTDTQYF
DNA: TGTGCCAGCAGCCGACAGGGCTCAACTAGCACAGATACGCAGTATTTT

V: TRBV5-1
J: TRBJ2-1
length: 15
D: TRBD1
size: NA
CDR3: CASSSQRQGYNEQFF
DNA: TGCGCCAGCAGCTCCCAAAGACAGGGCTACAATGAGCAGTTCTTC

V: TRBV2
J: TRBJ1-5
length: 15
D: TRBD1
size: NA
CDR3: CASRNDRGSNQPQHF
DNA: TGTGCCAGCAGAAACGACAGGGGAAGCAATCAGCCCCAGCATTTT

V: TRBV30
J: TRBJ2-5
length: 14
D: TRBD2
size: NA
CDR3: CAWTSGTLRETQYF
DNA: TGTGCCTGGACTAGCGGGACTCTTAGGGAGACCCAGTACTTC

V: TRBV27
J: TRBJ2-2
length: 15
D: NA
size: once
CDR3: CASSPDRLATGELFF
DNA: TGTGCCAGCAGCCCAGACAGGTTGGCCACCGGGGAGCTGTTTTTT

V: TRBV28
J: TRBJ1-5
length: 14
D: NA
size: NA
CDR3: CASRGRAGNQPQHF
DNA: TGTGCCAGCAGGGGGAGGGCTGGCAATCAGCCCCAGCATTTT

V: TRBV5-8
J: TRBJ2-1
length: 17
D: NA
size: NA
CDR3: CASSLEMTLESYNEQFF
DNA: TGTGCCAGCAGCTTGGAAATGACTCTCGAGTCCTACAATGAGCAGTTCTTC

V: TRBV28
J: TRBJ1-2
length: 14
D: TRBD1
size: NA
CDR3: CASRVTGFNYGYTF
DNA: TGTGCCAGCAGGGTGACAGGGTTTAACTATGGCTACACCTTC

V: TRBV5-1
J: TRBJ2-1
length: 15
D: TRBD2
size: NA
CDR3: CASSFSGGSYNEQFF
DNA: TGCGCCAGCAGCTTTAGCGGGGGCTCCTACAATGAGCAGTTCTTC

V: TRBV2
J: TRBJ2-1
length: 15
D: TRBD2
size: NA
CDR3: CASSSGLGKNNEQFF
DNA: TGTGCCAGCAGCTCCGGACTAGGGAAGAACAATGAGCAGTTCTTC

V: TRBV6-6
J: TRBJ1-2
length: 16
D: TRBD1
size: NA
CDR3: CASSYFDRGDNYGYTF
DNA: TGTGCCAGCAGTTATTTTGACAGGGGAGATAACTATGGCTACACCTTC

V: TRBV4-1
J: TRBJ1-2
length: 18
D: NA
size: NA
CDR3: CASSQDPTRTAPNYGYTF
DNA: TGCGCCAGCAGCCAAGATCCCACCAGGACAGCCCCTAACTATGGCTACACCTTC

V: TRBV9
J: TRBJ2-3
length: 17
D: TRBD2
size: NA
CDR3: CASSVATTSGSTDTQYF
DNA: TGTGCCAGCAGCGTAGCGACGACTAGCGGGAGCACAGATACGCAGTATTTT

V: TRBV11-3
J: TRBJ2-7
length: 15
D: TRBD2
size: NA
CDR3: CASSLTSGDAYEQYF
DNA: TGTGCCAGCAGCTTAACTAGCGGAGACGCCTACGAGCAGTACTTC

V: TRBV5-1
J: TRBJ2-4
length: 21
D: TRBD1
size: NA
CDR3: CASSLLGTGSGISLAKNIQYF
DNA: TGCGCCAGCAGCTTGCTAGGGACAGGCTCTGGGATCTCACTAGCCAAAAACATTCAGTACTTC

V: TRBV29-1
J: TRBJ2-1
length: 14
D: NA
size: NA
CDR3: CSGSKRRSLGEQFF
DNA: TGCAGCGGCTCCAAGCGGCGGAGCTTGGGTGAGCAGTTCTTC

V: TRBV19
J: TRBJ2-1
length: 11
D: NA
size: few
CDR3: CASRGAIEQFF
DNA: TGTGCCAGTAGGGGAGCGATTGAGCAGTTCTTC

V: TRBV6-6
J: TRBJ2-7
length: 15
D: NA
size: once
CDR3: CASCPSWGDSYEQYF
DNA: TGTGCCAGCTGCCCTAGTTGGGGGGACTCCTACGAGCAGTACTTC

V: TRBV28
J: TRBJ1-1
length: 15
D: NA
size: NA
CDR3: CASSTHNGAGTEAFF
DNA: TGTGCCAGCAGTACCCATAATGGGGCTGGCACTGAAGCTTTCTTT

V: TRBV6-4
J: TRBJ2-1
length: 14
D: TRBD2
size: few
CDR3: CASSIAAGGGEQFF
DNA: TGTGCCAGCAGTATTGCCGCGGGAGGAGGTGAGCAGTTCTTC

V: TRBV29-1
J: TRBJ2-7
length: 12
D: TRBD2
size: NA
CDR3: CSVTSAAYEQYF
DNA: TGCAGCGTCACTAGCGCCGCCTACGAGCAGTACTTC

V: TRBV27
J: TRBJ1-1
length: 13
D: NA
size: NA
CDR3: CASSENPGGFAFF
DNA: TGTGCCAGCAGTGAAAACCCGGGGGGGTTTGCTTTCTTT

V: TRBV7-6
J: TRBJ2-3
length: 14
D: NA
size: NA
CDR3: CASSLQRGTDTQYF
DNA: TGTGCCAGCAGCTTACAGCGGGGCACAGATACGCAGTATTTT

V: TRBV5-1
J: TRBJ2-5
length: 15
D: NA
size: NA
CDR3: CASSIGGSGQETQYF
DNA: TGCGCCAGCAGCATCGGTGGGTCGGGCCAAGAGACCCAGTACTTC

V: TRBV9
J: TRBJ1-3
length: 17
D: NA
size: NA
CDR3: CASSAQGEGWDGRTIYF
DNA: TGTGCCAGCAGCGCTCAAGGGGAGGGGTGGGATGGACGCACCATATATTTT

V: TRBV9
J: TRBJ2-7
length: 15
D: TRBD1
size: NA
CDR3: CASSVAGRGLDEQYF
DNA: TGTGCCAGCAGCGTAGCGGGCAGGGGGCTGGACGAGCAGTACTTC

V: TRBV6-1
J: TRBJ2-7
length: 14
D: TRBD1
size: NA
CDR3: CASRFGTGDYEQYF
DNA: TGTGCCAGCAGATTCGGGACAGGAGACTACGAGCAGTACTTC

V: TRBV7-6
J: TRBJ2-2
length: 16
D: TRBD2
size: once
CDR3: CASSLEGSGRGGELFF
DNA: TGTGCCAGCAGCTTAGAGGGTAGCGGGAGAGGCGGGGAGCTGTTTTTT

V: TRBV27
J: TRBJ1-6
length: 14
D: TRBD1
size: NA
CDR3: CASRPGQVNSPLHF
DNA: TGTGCCAGCAGGCCGGGACAGGTTAATTCACCCCTCCACTTT

V: TRBV7-2
J: TRBJ2-5
length: 15
D: TRBD1
size: NA
CDR3: CASSLDRGQGEIQYF
DNA: TGTGCCAGCAGCTTAGACAGGGGGCAGGGAGAGATCCAGTACTTC

V: TRBV5-1
J: TRBJ1-2
length: 16
D: TRBD1
size: NA
CDR3: CASSSSRTGVLYGYTF
DNA: TGCGCCAGCAGCTCGTCTCGGACAGGGGTTTTATATGGCTACACCTTC

V: TRBV9
J: TRBJ2-1
length: 17
D: TRBD2
size: NA
CDR3: CASSSPKPGLAGDEQFF
DNA: TGTGCCAGCAGCTCCCCAAAACCGGGACTAGCGGGCGATGAGCAGTTCTTC

V: TRBV9
J: TRBJ1-2
length: 16
D: NA
size: NA
CDR3: CASSPGTIASSYGYTF
DNA: TGTGCCAGCAGCCCCGGGACAATAGCGTCTAGTTATGGCTACACCTTC

V: TRBV2
J: TRBJ2-1
length: 14
D: NA
size: NA
CDR3: CASRAGAEGNEQFF
DNA: TGTGCCAGCAGAGCAGGGGCCGAAGGCAATGAGCAGTTCTTC

V: TRBV5-1
J: TRBJ2-5
length: 17
D: TRBD2
size: NA
CDR3: CASSLGGVAGVQETQYF
DNA: TGCGCCAGCAGCTTGGGGGGGGTAGCGGGAGTCCAAGAGACCCAGTACTTC

V: TRBV6-5
J: TRBJ1-2
length: 14
D: NA
size: NA
CDR3: CASSRVGDSSGYTF
DNA: TGTGCCAGCAGTAGAGTCGGGGATTCCTCTGGCTACACCTTC

V: TRBV5-1
J: TRBJ2-7
length: 14
D: TRBD2
size: NA
CDR3: CASTLAGPFYEQYF
DNA: TGCGCCAGCACCCTAGCGGGCCCCTTCTACGAGCAGTACTTC

V: TRBV30
J: TRBJ1-3
length: 13
D: NA
size: NA
CDR3: CAYDVRGGNTIYF
DNA: TGTGCCTACGATGTCCGGGGGGGAAACACCATATATTTT

V: TRBV18
J: TRBJ1-2
length: 14
D: TRBD1
size: NA
CDR3: CASSLEQGTYGYTF
DNA: TGTGCCAGCTCTCTAGAACAGGGGACCTATGGCTACACCTTC

V: TRBV27
J: TRBJ1-1
length: 15
D: NA
size: NA
CDR3: CASSLFWAENTEAFF
DNA: TGTGCCAGCAGTTTATTCTGGGCCGAGAACACTGAAGCTTTCTTT

V: TRBV9
J: TRBJ1-1
length: 14
D: TRBD1
size: few
CDR3: CASSPYRGLVEAFF
DNA: TGTGCCAGCAGTCCTTACAGGGGGCTGGTTGAAGCTTTCTTT

V: TRBV11-2
J: TRBJ1-6
length: 16
D: TRBD1
size: NA
CDR3: CASSLDGQGTSSPLHF
DNA: TGTGCCAGCAGCCTCGACGGACAGGGTACGAGCTCACCCCTCCACTTT